The rows below give T cell receptor beta chains drawn from one sample of a study of regulatory T cells in long-lasting Graves disease. TCRdb redid the calling of the multiplex PCR reads with MiXCR, one entry per CDR3 protein. Here the sample spans around 450,000 distinct CDR3 sequences, under 25% being singletons. Sequenced material: peripheral blood mononuclear cells (PBMCs), taken when the disease was refractory, from a patient treated with antithyroid drugs. The source of these receptors is a female donor with Graves disease. Each CDR3 is given with its conserved first and last residue. Each record gives: CDR3 protein, CDR3 DNA, J gene, clone size, D gene, V gene. A D gene is named only where the DNA matches it firmly. Only some rows state a clone size, as once, few, many or a class for expanded clones.

CDR3 protein: CASTLGWSSGNTIYF; CDR3 DNA: TGTGCCAGCACCCTGGGGTGGAGCTCTGGAAACACCATATATTTT; J gene: TRBJ1-3; clone size: -; D gene: -; V gene: TRBV28
CDR3 protein: CASSSSVYTGELFF; CDR3 DNA: TGTGCCAGCAGTTCTAGCGTATACACCGGGGAGCTGTTTTTT; J gene: TRBJ2-2; clone size: -; D gene: -; V gene: TRBV6-5
CDR3 protein: CASSLVLAGGLEQYF; CDR3 DNA: TGTGCCAGCAGCTTAGTTCTAGCGGGAGGGCTCGAGCAGTACTTC; J gene: TRBJ2-7; clone size: -; D gene: TRBD2; V gene: TRBV7-9
CDR3 protein: CASSLEYGFEQYF; CDR3 DNA: TGTGCCAGCAGCTTAGAGTATGGGTTCGAGCAGTACTTC; J gene: TRBJ2-7; clone size: few; D gene: -; V gene: TRBV7-2
CDR3 protein: CASSYSQTTDTQYF; CDR3 DNA: TGTGCCAGCAGTTACAGTCAGACCACAGATACGCAGTATTTT; J gene: TRBJ2-3; clone size: -; D gene: -; V gene: TRBV6-2/TRBV6-3
CDR3 protein: CSVEAENTEAFF; CDR3 DNA: TGCAGCGTTGAAGCAGAAAACACTGAAGCTTTCTTT; J gene: TRBJ1-1; clone size: few; D gene: -; V gene: TRBV29-1
CDR3 protein: CASSFSGNYTEAFF; CDR3 DNA: TGTGCCAGCAGCTTCTCCGGGAATTACACTGAAGCTTTCTTT; J gene: TRBJ1-1; clone size: -; D gene: -; V gene: TRBV7-9
CDR3 protein: CASSLGVADTGELFF; CDR3 DNA: TGTGCCAGCAGTTTGGGGGTGGCTGACACCGGGGAGCTGTTTTTT; J gene: TRBJ2-2; clone size: few; D gene: -; V gene: TRBV27
CDR3 protein: CASSLLGGFTGELFF; CDR3 DNA: TGTGCCAGCAGTTTATTGGGGGGATTCACCGGGGAGCTGTTTTTT; J gene: TRBJ2-2; clone size: few; D gene: -; V gene: TRBV27
CDR3 protein: CASSLGQGRFSYEQYF; CDR3 DNA: TGTGCCAGCAGCTTGGGACAGGGGCGATTCTCCTACGAGCAGTACTTC; J gene: TRBJ2-7; clone size: many; D gene: TRBD1; V gene: TRBV7-9
CDR3 protein: CASSQREWDQPQHF; CDR3 DNA: TGTGCCAGCAGCCAACGGGAGTGGGATCAGCCCCAGCATTTT; J gene: TRBJ1-5; clone size: -; D gene: -; V gene: TRBV3-1
CDR3 protein: CASRIGGFATNEKLFF; CDR3 DNA: TGCGCCAGCCGCATAGGGGGATTTGCAACTAATGAAAAACTGTTTTTT; J gene: TRBJ1-4; clone size: once; D gene: -; V gene: TRBV4-1
CDR3 protein: CSARERPSYEQYF; CDR3 DNA: TGCAGTGCTAGGGAGCGGCCCTCCTACGAGCAGTACTTC; J gene: TRBJ2-7; clone size: -; D gene: -; V gene: TRBV20-1
CDR3 protein: CASGQDGVTGELFF; CDR3 DNA: TGTGCCAGCGGACAGGACGGTGTCACCGGGGAGCTGTTTTTT; J gene: TRBJ2-2; clone size: -; D gene: TRBD1; V gene: TRBV18
CDR3 protein: CSAREDVSYNEQFF; CDR3 DNA: TGCAGTGCTAGAGAAGACGTCTCCTACAATGAGCAGTTCTTC; J gene: TRBJ2-1; clone size: -; D gene: -; V gene: TRBV20-1
CDR3 protein: CASTDRGNEQYF; CDR3 DNA: TGCGCCAGCACTGACAGGGGGAACGAGCAGTACTTC; J gene: TRBJ2-7; clone size: -; D gene: TRBD1; V gene: TRBV5-1
CDR3 protein: CASCATSGVRKTQYF; CDR3 DNA: TGTGCCAGCTGTGCAACTAGCGGGGTGAGGAAGACCCAGTACTTC; J gene: TRBJ2-5; clone size: many; D gene: TRBD2; V gene: TRBV6-1
CDR3 protein: CASNVTRLRVNTGELFF; CDR3 DNA: TGTGCCAGCAACGTCACCCGACTTAGAGTGAACACCGGGGAGCTGTTTTTT; J gene: TRBJ2-2; clone size: -; D gene: -; V gene: TRBV7-8
CDR3 protein: CASRSEASDREAFF; CDR3 DNA: TGTGCCAGCAGGTCTGAGGCCAGCGACAGGGAAGCTTTCTTT; J gene: TRBJ1-1; clone size: -; D gene: -; V gene: TRBV7-9
CDR3 protein: CASRQGAMSDTQYF; CDR3 DNA: TGTGCCAGCAGACAGGGGGCTATGTCAGATACGCAGTATTTT; J gene: TRBJ2-3; clone size: few; D gene: TRBD1; V gene: TRBV11-3
CDR3 protein: CASSTKPRLAGGTNQETQYF; CDR3 DNA: TGCGCCAGCAGCACGAAACCGCGACTAGCGGGAGGAACAAACCAAGAGACCCAGTACTTC; J gene: TRBJ2-5; clone size: few; D gene: TRBD2; V gene: TRBV5-1
CDR3 protein: CASSHLAANYGYTF; CDR3 DNA: TGCGCCAGCAGCCACCTAGCCGCAAACTATGGCTACACCTTC; J gene: TRBJ1-2; clone size: -; D gene: -; V gene: TRBV4-1
CDR3 protein: CSARGTGWYAETQYF; CDR3 DNA: TGCAGTGCTAGGGGGACAGGGTGGTATGCGGAGACCCAGTACTTC; J gene: TRBJ2-5; clone size: few; D gene: TRBD1; V gene: TRBV20-1
CDR3 protein: CASSAPGGVYGYTF; CDR3 DNA: TGCGCCAGCAGCGCCCCGGGGGGCGTATATGGCTACACCTTC; J gene: TRBJ1-2; clone size: few; D gene: -; V gene: TRBV5-1
CDR3 protein: CASSVASVDYEQYF; CDR3 DNA: TGTGCCAGCAGCGTAGCTAGCGTCGATTACGAGCAGTACTTC; J gene: TRBJ2-7; clone size: -; D gene: -; V gene: TRBV9
CDR3 protein: CSARGFEKDYGYTF; CDR3 DNA: TGCAGTGCCCGGGGGTTTGAGAAGGACTATGGCTACACCTTC; J gene: TRBJ1-2; clone size: few; D gene: -; V gene: TRBV20-1
CDR3 protein: CASSEEFLRETQYF; CDR3 DNA: TGTGCCAGCAGTGAAGAGTTTCTTCGTGAGACCCAGTACTTC; J gene: TRBJ2-5; clone size: many; D gene: -; V gene: TRBV2
CDR3 protein: CASSFLAGSYEQYF; CDR3 DNA: TGTGCCAGCAGTTTCCTAGCGGGGAGCTACGAGCAGTACTTC; J gene: TRBJ2-7; clone size: -; D gene: TRBD2; V gene: TRBV12-3/TRBV12-4
CDR3 protein: CASSLSAGVGYEQYF; CDR3 DNA: TGTGCCAGCAGCTTATCGGCAGGCGTAGGCTACGAGCAGTACTTC; J gene: TRBJ2-7; clone size: many; D gene: -; V gene: TRBV7-8
CDR3 protein: CASSAPWTGDYGYTF; CDR3 DNA: TGTGCCAGCAGTGCACCCTGGACAGGGGACTATGGCTACACCTTC; J gene: TRBJ1-2; clone size: few; D gene: TRBD1; V gene: TRBV25-1
CDR3 protein: CASSWGTINTEAFF; CDR3 DNA: TGTGCCAGCAGCTGGGGGACAATTAACACTGAAGCTTTCTTT; J gene: TRBJ1-1; clone size: many; D gene: -; V gene: TRBV7-2
CDR3 protein: CASSLSGETQYF; CDR3 DNA: TGTGCCAGCAGCTTATCTGGAGAGACCCAGTACTTC; J gene: TRBJ2-5; clone size: many; D gene: -; V gene: TRBV7-9
CDR3 protein: CACGFSTDTQYF; CDR3 DNA: TGTGCTTGTGGTTTCTCGACAGATACGCAGTATTTT; J gene: TRBJ2-3; clone size: -; D gene: -; V gene: TRBV12-5
CDR3 protein: CASRTRDTNTGELFF; CDR3 DNA: TGCGCCAGCAGAACCAGGGACACGAACACCGGGGAGCTGTTTTTT; J gene: TRBJ2-2; clone size: -; D gene: -; V gene: TRBV4-1
CDR3 protein: CASSSGQGYYEQYF; CDR3 DNA: TGTGCCAGCAGCTCGGGACAGGGGTACTACGAGCAGTACTTC; J gene: TRBJ2-7; clone size: many; D gene: TRBD1; V gene: TRBV7-2
CDR3 protein: CASSDPPLREDTEAFF; CDR3 DNA: TGTGCCAGCAGTGATCCGCCGCTGCGGGAGGACACTGAAGCTTTCTTT; J gene: TRBJ1-1; clone size: few; D gene: -; V gene: TRBV6-1
CDR3 protein: CASSQSNSANQPQHF; CDR3 DNA: TGCGCCAGCAGCCAAAGTAATAGCGCCAATCAGCCCCAGCATTTT; J gene: TRBJ1-5; clone size: few; D gene: -; V gene: TRBV4-1